This T cell receptor beta chain was recovered during a study of cytomegalovirus exposure and HLA in healthy donors. Per the germline V gene, CDR1 is SGHRS and CDR2 is YFSETQ. V trimming: 6 bases; J trimming: 6 bases; junction bases outside the gene matches: 11. This CDR3 has 16 amino acids. Primers included in the PCR were 60 Vbeta and 13 Jbeta primers. Clones were sequenced by immunoSEQ multiplex PCR, and TCRdb holds only the in-frame ones, with some missing. The table lists 200,000 to 250,000 clones, over 75% of them singletons. The clonotype was recovered from a human donor in good health. The V and J genes are TRBV5-1 and TRBJ2-2; 10 bases align to TRBD1. The specimen sequenced was PBMCs. CDR3 nucleotide sequence: TGCGCCAGCACGGACGCGGCGACAGGGGGCTCCGGGGAGCTGTTTTTT. Encoded protein: CASTDAATGGSGELFF.